Given below is one T cell receptor (beta chain) in context. Per the original data handling: From reference gene primer amplification, estimates of nucleated cell counts were derived. Clones were sequenced by immunoSEQ multiplex PCR, and TCRdb holds only the in-frame ones, with some missing. The V and J calls and clone size were taken over from that table, and D and trimming were inferred from the DNA. This sample carries over 150,000 clones, about 80% of them seen once, and the ten largest clones take roughly 25%. The CDR3 covers 18 residues. From germline, CDR1 is SQVTM and CDR2 ANQGSEA. Between the trimmed V and J ends, which lost 0 bases and 9 bases, there was a span of 27 bases. The data belong to a study of blood T cell repertoires in COVID-19. The overall study: COVID-19 samples collected from the United States, Italy and Spain covered acute and convalescent phases. PBMCs, B-cell-depleted T cells, or T cells provided the cDNA or gDNA that made up the material.

The sequenced material came from peripheral blood. This TCR derives from a woman aged 65 to 85 with acute or convalescent COVID-19. The rearrangement links TRBV29-1 to TRBJ2-4; possible D gene TRBD2, 5 bases. CDR3: CSVEDQYRKDQGGRIQYF. In DNA, the CDR3 is TGCAGCGTTGAAGACCAGTACCGTAAAGACCAAGGCGGGCGCATTCAGTACTTC.